Sequencing of this T cell receptor beta chain was carried out in a study of shared clonotypes between healthy human individuals. Study conclusions and caveats: Across subsets, estimated richness was generally greater for naive than for memory populations.

V was cut by 0 bases and J by 3 bases, with 9 bases left in between. Germline CDR1 is MNHEY and CDR2 is SVGAGI. The CDR3 is 14 amino acids. Profiling relied on immunoSEQ multiplex PCR, and the TCRdb table lists in-frame clones only, not all of them. The data hold roughly 2 million clones, with roughly 95% observed a single time. Of note for this clone: What it binds is not known.

Sample: naive CD4+ T cells sorted from blood. Subset of the sample: CD45RA+ positively selected. This clonotype was sampled from a man aged 18 to 30 in good health. This chain links TRBV6-5 with TRBJ2-7; D is ambiguous. The CDR3 here is CASSYSRTSYEQYF. The CDR3 DNA reads TGTGCCAGCAGTTACTCCCGCACGAGCTACGAGCAGTACTTC.